Shown below are 10 T cell receptor beta chains from a single sample sequenced in a study of blood T cell repertoires in COVID-19. Using immunoSEQ multiplex PCR, the repertoire was profiled, and TCRdb retains in-frame clones only, with some absent. Altogether 250,000 to 400,000 clones are present, more than 70% being singletons, with the ten largest covering under 2%. The sequencing sample was made of peripheral blood. These receptors all stem from a woman in her 30s with COVID-19, enrolled during active disease.

This chain links TRBV2 with TRBJ1-1; no firm D call. CDR3 size: 13 residues. V lost 3 bases, J lost 5 bases, and 10 bases lay in between. The germline V gene has CDR1 SNHLY and CDR2 FYNNEI. CDR3 region: CASSEATKTEAFF. DNA of the CDR3: TGTGCCAGCAGTGAGGCGACAAAGACTGAAGCTTTCTTT.

This clone appeared a few times. The chain recombines TRBV18 with TRBJ1-1; D remains unclear. This CDR3 contains 16 residues. The germline V gene has CDR1 KGHSH and CDR2 LQKENI. Between the trimmed V and J ends, which lost 0 bases and 1 base, there was a span of 12 bases. The CDR3 reads CASSPPGVKGNTEAFF. The CDR3 coding sequence is TGTGCCAGCTCACCACCGGGAGTAAAGGGGAACACTGAAGCTTTCTTT.

V gene TRBV7-2 combines with J gene TRBJ1-5; D is unclear. The V gene lost 2 bases and the J gene lost 6 bases, with 8 bases spanning the gap. CDR1 is SGHTA, CDR2 FQGNSA, per germline. The CDR3 runs 13 residues. In nucleotides, the CDR3 is TGTGCCAGCAGCTTAACAGAAAGTCAGCCCCAGCATTTT. As protein: CASSLTESQPQHF.

This clone was observed a few times. The J gene is TRBJ2-2, the V gene TRBV7-9; D is perhaps TRBD2 (5 bases). The ends were cut back, 1 base at V and 1 base at J, with 10 bases in the middle. CDR3 length equals 16 residues. CDR1 SEHNR and CDR2 FQNEAQ come from the germline V gene (reference sequence). CDR3 sequence (DNA): TGTGCCAGCAGCTTAGGAGGGTCCCGGAACACCGGGGAGCTGTTTTTT. This sequence encodes CASSLGGSRNTGELFF.

The chain combines TRBV7-2 with TRBJ2-5; TRBD1 matches at 7 bases. The trim removed 0 bases at V and 5 bases at J, leaving 6 bases unmatched. CDR1 is SGHTA, CDR2 FQGNSA, per germline. The CDR3 is 15 residues long. As DNA, the CDR3 is TGTGCCAGCAGCTTAGCATCAGGGGGTACGGAGACCCAGTACTTC. Translating it yields CASSLASGGTETQYF.

The V gene is TRBV3-1 (or the pseudogene TRBV3-2), the J gene TRBJ2-1; 16 bases are a match to TRBD2. The CDR3 totals 15 residues. Germline V gene lookup returns CDR1 LGHDT and CDR2 YNNKEL (reference sequence). The ends lost 4 bases at V and 8 bases at J; junction bases unmatched: 2. In nucleotides, the CDR3 is TGTGCCAGCAGCCTGGGACTAGCGGGGGGGTATGAGCAGTTCTTC. This encodes CASSLGLAGGYEQFF.

V and J are TRBV14 and TRBJ2-7; perhaps TRBD1 as D (6 bases). CDR1 SGHDN and CDR2 FVKESK come from the germline V gene. V was cut by 3 bases and J by 4 bases, with 19 bases left in between. The CDR3 has 16 amino acids. The CDR3 DNA reads as TGTGCCAGCAGCCAGGGCCTCGGACAGCCGAAATACGAGCAGTACGTC. Translation gives CASSQGLGQPKYEQYV.

V is TRBV30 and J is TRBJ2-3, with 13 bases aligning to TRBD2. V dropped 2 bases and J dropped 5; count of bases not matched to a gene: 10. The germline gives CDR1 GTSNPN, CDR2 SVGIG (reference sequence). CDR3 length equals 17 residues. The CDR3 sequence: CAWSPTRTSGGIDTQYF. CDR3 DNA sequence: TGTGCCTGGAGTCCGACCCGGACTAGCGGGGGAATAGATACGCAGTATTTT. Based on the CDR3 plus reference TRBV30 and TRBJ2-3, the full variable domain is SQTIHQWPATLVQPVGSPLSLECTVEGTSNPNLYWYRQAAGRGLQLLFYSVGIGQISSEVPQNLSASRPQDRQFILSSKKLLLSDSGFYLCAWSPTRTSGGIDTQYFGPGTRLTVL.

In its sample, this clone was seen once. This chain uses TRBV19 with TRBJ2-7; D is possibly TRBD1 (5 bases). Trimming left V 2 bases short and J 4 bases short, with 15 bases between. The CDR3 totals 15 residues. Germline CDR1 is LNHDA and CDR2 is SQIVND (reference sequence). The CDR3 here is CASSISTGQNYEQYF. CDR3 DNA sequence: TGTGCCAGTAGTATATCTACCGGACAAAATTACGAGCAGTACTTC.

The V and J genes are TRBV18 and TRBJ2-3; 11 bases line up with TRBD2. After removal of 4 bases from V and 2 bases from J, the junction contained 5 bases not matched to a gene. The CDR3 loop spans 16 amino acids. Germline V gene data show CDR1 as KGHSH and CDR2 as LQKENI. CDR3 DNA: TGTGCCAGCTCACACCTAGCGGGGGGCGCCACAGATACGCAGTATTTT. It codes for CASSHLAGGATDTQYF.